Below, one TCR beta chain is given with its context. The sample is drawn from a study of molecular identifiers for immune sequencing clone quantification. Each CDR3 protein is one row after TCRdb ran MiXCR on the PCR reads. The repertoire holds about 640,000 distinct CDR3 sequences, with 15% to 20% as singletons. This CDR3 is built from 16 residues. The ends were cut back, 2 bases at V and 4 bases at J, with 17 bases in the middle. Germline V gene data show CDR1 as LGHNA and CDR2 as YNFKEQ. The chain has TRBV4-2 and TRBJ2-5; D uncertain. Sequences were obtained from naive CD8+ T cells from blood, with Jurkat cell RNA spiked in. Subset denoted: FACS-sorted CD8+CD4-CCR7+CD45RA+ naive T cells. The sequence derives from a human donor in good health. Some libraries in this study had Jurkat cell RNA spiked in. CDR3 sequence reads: CASSQRNAGSLETQYF. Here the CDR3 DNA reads TGTGCCAGCAGCCAACGAAACGCAGGCAGTTTAGAGACCCAGTACTTC.